Listed here are 14 T cell receptor beta chains from one sample, sequenced in a study of cytomegalovirus exposure and HLA in healthy donors. 13 Jbeta primers and 60 Vbeta primers were used for the PCR. The method was immunoSEQ multiplex PCR; TCRdb's version includes in-frame clones alone and lacks a portion of them. The sample contains over 130,000 clones, 61% of which appear only once. Sequenced input: PBMCs. Source of these receptors: a male donor in good health and CMV-seronegative.

J is TRBJ1-2 and V is TRBV6-5; no firm D call. The length of the CDR3 is 12 residues. Germline V gene lookup returns CDR1 MNHEY and CDR2 SVGAGI. V was shortened by 7 bases and J by 7 bases, with 13 bases between the two germline ends. The chain's CDR3 is CASTNGGCGYTF. CDR3 DNA: TGTGCCAGCACTAACGGAGGGTGTGGCTACACCTTC.

The chain is built from TRBV28 and TRBJ1-4; 10 bases match TRBD1. Germline values: CDR1 MDHEN, CDR2 SYDVKM. The ends lost 6 bases at V and 11 bases at J; junction bases unmatched: 12. The CDR3 has 15 residues. CDR3 sequence reads: CASSISGTGDDKLFF. CDR3 nucleotide sequence: TGTGCCAGCAGCATATCCGGGACAGGGGACGATAAACTGTTTTTT.

The J gene is TRBJ1-1, the V gene TRBV5-1; TRBD1 aligns across 7 bases. The CDR3 length is 15 residues. Unmatched junction bases numbered 9, after V lost 4 bases and J lost 3 bases. Germline values: CDR1 SGHRS, CDR2 YFSETQ. This CDR3 reads CASSERQGGDTEAFF. CDR3 sequence (DNA): TGCGCCAGCAGCGAAAGACAGGGTGGGGACACTGAAGCTTTCTTT.

This clone was counted ten times or more. This chain links TRBV25-1 with TRBJ2-1; possible D gene TRBD2, 6 bases. Germline assignment: CDR1 MGHDK and CDR2 SYGVNS. There are 16 residues in the CDR3. V lost 5 bases and J 8 bases, leaving 22 bases between the germline ends. CDR3 region: CASSPGTRGDLDEQFF. CDR3 DNA sequence: TGTGCCAGCAGTCCAGGGACTCGAGGGGATCTGGATGAGCAGTTCTTC.

The rearrangement links TRBV28 to TRBJ2-3; possible D gene TRBD1, 5 bases. V was cut by 5 bases and J by 4 bases, with 19 bases left in between. The CDR3 contains 16 residues. In germline, CDR1 is MDHEN, CDR2 SYDVKM. CDR3 sequence (DNA): TGTGCCAGCAGTACCCCACAAGGGGATTGGTCAGATACGCAGTATTTT. Its translation: CASSTPQGDWSDTQYF.

In its sample, this clone was seen once. V is TRBV7-3 and J is TRBJ1-1, with unresolved D. The V end lost 2 bases, the J end lost 5 bases, and 9 bases lay between the germline ends. The length of the CDR3 is 13 residues. Looked up from germline, CDR1 is SGHTA and CDR2 is FQGTGA. CDR3 nucleotides: TGTGCCAGCAGCTTACGGCGGAGGACTGAAGCTTTCTTT. Amino acids: CASSLRRRTEAFF.

Only a few counts were recorded for this clone. In DNA form, the CDR3 reads TGTGCCAGCAGTCCCCGGGACAGGGGGCGGTATGGCTACACCTTC. Its translation is CASSPRDRGRYGYTF. The V gene is TRBV6-1, the J gene TRBJ1-2, with 12 bases lining up with TRBD1. J gave up 5 bases and V 5 bases, and 6 bases lay outside the gene matches. The CDR3 has 15 amino acids. From germline, CDR1 is MNHNS and CDR2 SASEGT.

This clone was observed a handful of times. The chain couples TRBV2 to TRBJ2-5; the match to TRBD1 covers 7 bases. Germline CDR1 SNHLY, CDR2 FYNNEI. The CDR3 extends over 14 amino acids. With V trimmed by 9 bases and J by 5 bases, 12 bases remained unmatched. Here the CDR3 reads CASNRQGPSETQYF. DNA for the CDR3: TGTGCCAGTAATAGACAGGGCCCAAGTGAGACCCAGTACTTC. Full variable domain (rest looked up from reference TRBV2 and TRBJ2-5): EPEVTQTPSHQVTQMGQEVILRCVPISNHLYFYWYRQILGQKVEFLVSFYNNEISEKSEIFDDQFSVERPDGSNFTLKIRSTKLEDSAMYFCASNRQGPSETQYFGPGTRLLVL.

Comment on this clone: Distinct nucleotide sequences in the sample also encode this CDR3. The chain has TRBV6-5 and TRBJ2-2; D call uncertain. This CDR3 is 11 amino acids long. CDR1 is MNHEY and CDR2 is SVGAGI in the germline V gene. V dropped 5 bases and J dropped 6 bases, with 4 bases sitting between them. The CDR3: CASSRAGELFF. In DNA, the CDR3 is TGTGCCAGCAGTAGAGCCGGGGAGCTGTTTTTT.

J is TRBJ2-1 and V is TRBV5-6, with a tentative D call TRBD1 (6 bases). V lost 4 bases and J 12 bases, leaving 14 bases between the germline ends. The CDR3 totals 12 residues. Per the germline V gene, CDR1 is SGHDT and CDR2 is YYEEEE. The CDR3 DNA reads as TGTGCCAGCAGCGTCGAAAGGGACATGCAGTTCTTC. The encoded protein is CASSVERDMQFF.

The rearrangement uses TRBV13 and TRBJ2-1, with 11 positions matching TRBD2. The V and J ends lost 6 bases and 5 bases, in that order; junction bases with no gene match: 3. Per the germline V gene, CDR1 is PRHDT and CDR2 is FYEKMQ (reference sequence). This CDR3 has 14 amino acids. The CDR3 here is CASRTSGVNNEQFF. In DNA, the CDR3 is TGTGCCAGCAGGACTAGCGGGGTGAACAATGAGCAGTTCTTC.

This clone was seen only once. The CDR3 coding sequence is TGTGCCAGCAGGAACTCAGGGTTTGGGGAGACCCAGTACTTC. Its translation: CASRNSGFGETQYF. The genes are TRBV27 and TRBJ2-5; D may be TRBD1 (5 bases). Germline V gene sequence: CDR1 MNHEY, CDR2 SMNVEV (reference sequence). With 6 bases removed from V and 5 bases from J, the gap between germline ends came to 16 bases. This CDR3 has 14 amino acids.

As regards this clone: Other DNA sequences from this sample encode an identical CDR3 as well. The V call is TRBV18, the J call TRBJ2-7, with a possible D match to TRBD2 (5 bases). The germline V and J ends were trimmed by 6 bases and 4 bases, with 13 bases remaining between them. From germline, CDR1 is KGHSH and CDR2 LQKENI. The CDR3 extends over 13 amino acids. The CDR3 region has the DNA TGTGCCAGCTCCCCCCCCGGAGGTTACGAGCAGTACTTC. Translating it yields CASSPPGGYEQYF.

The chain is built from TRBV7-2 and TRBJ1-2; tentatively, D is TRBD1 (6 bases). V lost 4 bases and J lost 8, with 8 bases in between. This CDR3 comprises 11 residues. Germline V gives CDR1 SGHTA, CDR2 FQGNSA. Here the CDR3 DNA reads TGTGCCAGCAGCTCTCAGGGGGGCTACACCTTC. Its protein product is CASSSQGGYTF. The full variable domain, with the rest looked up from reference TRBV7-2 and TRBJ1-2, is GAGVSQSPSNKVTEKGKDVELRCDPISGHTALYWYRQSLGQGLEFLIYFQGNSAPDKSGLPSDRFSAERTGGSVSTLTIQRTQQEDSAVYLCASSSQGGYTFGSGTRLTVV.